Listed here is a single T cell receptor beta chain. No antigen is known for it. No base quality values were provided; no much bigger clone lies one nucleotide off. The sample comes from a study of shared clonotypes between healthy human individuals (TCRdb year 2020). Describing the broader study: Three men and two women, aged 18 to 49 years, made up the cohort. To estimate repertoire size and how much clonotype sharing occurs between individuals, the study deeply sequenced the blood TCR repertoires of five or six healthy adults. Different laboratories and diverse techniques were used to prepare libraries and sequence TCR repertoires, to increase sequencing depth and limit assay-specific biases. Per donor, leukapheresis produced somewhere between about 0.9 and 9.5 billion PBMCs.

The donors were healthy, HIV-negative adults with no recently reported acute infections or vaccinations. All donors were Caucasian adults living in Nashville, Tennessee, USA. For unsorted samples, tens of millions of PBMCs were counted, and genomic DNA was extracted using the QIAamp DNA Blood Mini kit. Blood was collected by leukapheresis, and PBMCs were isolated by Ficoll-Histopaque density gradient centrifugation and then cryopreserved in liquid nitrogen vapor phase. The study at large found these results: The small number of donors limited the genetic and exposure-history diversity represented. Pairwise subsampling led to the expectation that sequencing depth would affect the degree of clonotype sharing among donors. Sampling was limited to blood, and TCR repertoires in tissue likely differ from TCR repertoires in blood.

Using the deep immunoSEQ assay, multiplex PCR amplified TCR CDR3 regions from genomic DNA. For each cell subset, the extracted genomic DNA was distributed evenly across all wells of several immunoSEQ 96-well plates, and each plate served as one replicate. For unsorted PBMC, approximately 290 ng of genomic DNA, equivalent to tens of thousands of T cell genomes, went into each replicate PCR. Ten immunoSEQ deep assay plates were used to sequence the unsorted PBMC genomic DNA. Purified libraries were measured with a Qubit 3.0 fluorometer, size-checked on a Bioanalyzer 2100, and measured again with the KAPA Library Quantification kit. Every immunoSEQ 96-well plate was sequenced on a dedicated single-read 150-cycle Illumina NextSeq 550 flow cell. The paper's processing steps were these. Because only junctional sequences without quality scores were contained in the immunoSEQ output, filtering matching that applied to full-length reads could not be performed. Sequences were annotated with PyIR, a Python wrapper for IgBLAST v1.9, using IMGT germline references to assign V/J genes and CDR3. Reads were filtered out if the reads had weak V/J assignments (E-value above 1e-6), no CDR3, stop codons, out-of-frame junctions, or ambiguous translated residues. V3J clonotypes were defined as sequences sharing the same inferred V gene, J gene, and CDR3 amino acid sequence. Percentage overlap between repertoires was calculated by dividing the number of shared unique clonotypes by the size of the smaller repertoire. Repertoire richness was assessed with RTK rarefaction, the Chao1 estimator, and Recon v2.1 estimates of unobserved clonotypes. Held by TCRdb, this immuneACCESS table contains in-frame sequences only and omits some clones. Under half of the omission traces to an unresolved V gene where checked; the cause of the rest is unknown. V, J and clone size were drawn from that table, and D and trimming were deduced from the DNA. The sample table shows about 470,000 clones, and more than 75% are seen once. The biggest ten clones account for under 15% of the sample.

The source of this sequence is a middle-aged woman in good health. Some clones in this sample may be carry-over from other donors' samples. Sample: PBMCs.

The sequenced DNA: TGTGCCTGGTCGCCGGGACTAGCGGAATACAATGAGCAGTTCTTC. It encodes CAWSPGLAEYNEQFF. The chain is assembled from TRBV30 and TRBJ2-1; 11 central nucleotides agree with TRBD2. Trimming leaves V shorter by 5 bases and J shorter by 4 bases, with the junction holding 7 bases beyond the gene matches. CDR1 GTSNPN and CDR2 SVGIG are derived from the germline V gene (reference sequence). The CDR3 contains 15 residues, cysteine and phenylalanine counted. Only the CDR3 DNA is retained, 45 bases long and in frame from the first base.